Below, 31 T cell receptor beta chains from the same sample are listed, as sequenced in a study of human T cells and chemical hapten exposure. The total RNA was obtained from whole blood that was not fractionated. During construction of the library, unique molecular identifiers were attached to individual cDNA molecules for quantitative, reproducible TCR counting. TCRdb reanalysed the reads using MiXCR and keeps one entry per CDR3 protein. The data show about 120,000 distinct CDR3 sequences, about 7.7% seen once. The sample was whole blood. The receptor source for this set is a human donor in good health. Some clones in this sample may be carry-over from other donors' samples.

This chain uses TRBV5-1 with TRBJ2-7; D is unresolved. The germline CDR1 and CDR2 sequences are SGHRS and YFSETQ. The ends were cut back, 3 bases at V and 4 bases at J, with 8 bases in the middle. The CDR3 spans 12 residues. The CDR3 loop reads CASSYDKYEQYF. The CDR3, as DNA: TGCGCCAGCAGCTACGACAAGTACGAGCAGTACTTC.

The rearrangement links TRBV6-5 to TRBJ2-7; the match to TRBD1 covers 9 bases. This CDR3 comprises 15 residues. In germline, CDR1 is MNHEY, CDR2 SVGAGI. J was trimmed by 2 bases and V by 6 bases; bases with no gene match: 8. CDR3 amino acids: CASRPDRGSTYEQYF. CDR3 sequence (DNA): TGTGCCAGCAGACCCGACAGGGGGAGCACCTACGAGCAGTACTTC.

This clonotype appeared once. The V gene is TRBV6-2 or TRBV6-3, the J gene TRBJ2-1; TRBD1 matches at 7 bases. There are 13 residues in the CDR3. Germline V gene data show CDR1 as MNHEY and CDR2 as SVGEGT. V was pared by 6 bases and J by 5 bases, with 4 bases of the junction left unmatched. The CDR3 here is CASSDRDDNEQFF. The CDR3, as DNA: TGTGCCAGCAGCGACAGGGATGACAATGAGCAGTTCTTC.

The rearrangement links TRBV6-1 to TRBJ2-7; D is unclear. V was shortened by 5 bases and J by 3 bases, with 11 bases between the two germline ends. Germline values: CDR1 MNHNS, CDR2 SASEGT. The CDR3 runs to 13 residues. CDR3 sequence reads: CASSPLGFYEQYF. CDR3 coding DNA: TGTGCCAGCAGTCCTCTCGGTTTCTACGAGCAGTACTTC.

This clonotype has just a few counts. This chain links TRBV4-2 with TRBJ2-1; TRBD2 matches 9 bases. Germline V gives CDR1 LGHNA, CDR2 YNFKEQ. The ends lost 1 base at V and 6 bases at J; junction bases unmatched: 4. This CDR3 is built from 15 residues. The DNA for the CDR3 is TGTGCCAGCAGCCAAGGGCTAGCGGGGCTCAATGAGCAGTTCTTC. Protein product: CASSQGLAGLNEQFF.

This clonotype was seen a few times. V is TRBV3-1 and J is TRBJ2-2; 9 bases line up with TRBD1. There are 18 residues in the CDR3. Germline V gives CDR1 LGHDT, CDR2 YNNKEL (reference sequence). The V and J ends lost 0 bases and 3 bases, in that order; junction bases with no gene match: 8. The CDR3 here is CASSQDGTGQGHTGELFF. Here the CDR3 DNA reads TGTGCCAGCAGCCAAGACGGTACTGGACAGGGGCACACCGGGGAGCTGTTTTTT.

This clonotype was recorded at least ten times. The chain recombines TRBV20-1 with TRBJ1-4; the D is unclear. Trimming pared 5 bases from V and 3 bases from J, leaving 10 bases between. CDR3 length equals 13 residues. Germline V gene sequence: CDR1 DFQATT, CDR2 SNEGSKA (reference sequence). CDR3 residues: CSASDLPNEKLFF. The CDR3 nucleotides are TGCAGTGCTTCGGACTTGCCTAATGAAAAACTGTTTTTT.

This clonotype was observed many times. The chain carries TRBV12-5 and TRBJ1-6; perhaps TRBD1 as D (5 bases). The germline V gene has CDR1 LGHNT and CDR2 FRNRAP. The CDR3 is 16 amino acids. V was trimmed by 3 bases and J by 5 bases, leaving 14 bases between them. The CDR3 coding sequence is TGTGCTAGTGGTTTAGGGGAAGGGGCGGATAATTCACCCCTCCACTTT. Its translation is CASGLGEGADNSPLHF.

This clonotype was seen ten or more times. This chain joins TRBV20-1 and TRBJ1-6, with a tentative D call TRBD1 (5 bases). V lost 6 bases, J lost 8 bases, and 14 bases lay in between. The CDR3 contains 13 residues. CDR1 and CDR2 from the germline V gene are DFQATT and SNEGSKA (reference sequence). The CDR3 is CSAAREVDSPLHF. CDR3 nucleotide sequence: TGCAGTGCCGCCAGGGAGGTCGATTCACCCCTCCACTTT.

This clonotype was observed a few times. The chain couples TRBV19 to TRBJ2-7; 7 positions match TRBD1. This CDR3 has 16 residues. Looked up from germline, CDR1 is LNHDA and CDR2 is SQIVND (reference sequence). Trimming cost V 2 bases and J 2 bases; bases outside gene matches: 9. The CDR3 is CASSIFPRTGPYEQYF. Here the CDR3 DNA reads TGTGCCAGTAGTATATTTCCCAGGACAGGACCCTACGAGCAGTACTTC.

This clonotype was seen ten or more times. The V call is TRBV30, the J call TRBJ1-2; weak D call: TRBD1 (6 bases). Trimming took off 3 bases at V and 5 bases at J, with 10 bases between the two ends. CDR3 length: 12 amino acids. Germline CDR1 is GTSNPN and CDR2 is SVGIG (reference sequence). The CDR3 reads CAWRTGNYGYTF. CDR3 in DNA: TGTGCCTGGAGAACAGGGAATTATGGCTACACCTTC.

The CDR3 DNA reads as TGTGCCAGCAGCAACTTAGCGGGGCCCAACAATGAGCAGTTCTTC. Translating gives CASSNLAGPNNEQFF. The chain has TRBV5-4 and TRBJ2-1, with TRBD2 matching 8 bases. V shed 4 bases, J shed 5 bases, and the junction held 8 bases outside the gene matches. This CDR3 has 15 residues. Germline V CDR1 and CDR2: SGHNT, YYREEE (reference sequence).

In this sample, this clonotype turned up a few times. This chain connects TRBV12-3 or TRBV12-4 to TRBJ2-7; D perhaps matches TRBD2 (7 bases). V was trimmed by 4 bases and J by 3 bases, leaving 19 bases between them. The CDR3 spans 16 residues. Here the CDR3 DNA reads TGTGCCAGCAGTTCGCCCTCGGGGGGCCGTAGCTACGAGCAGTACTTC. It specifies CASSSPSGGRSYEQYF.

Comment on this clonotype: A much larger clone is a single base away; this may be a read error. The chain carries TRBV4-3 and TRBJ1-4; possible D gene TRBD1, 5 bases. Germline V gene data show CDR1 as LGHNA and CDR2 as YSLEER. This CDR3 has 16 residues. As DNA, the CDR3 is TGCGCCAGCAGCCAAGACCTGGCAGGGCTAAATGAAAAACTGCTTTTT. It encodes CASSQDLAGLNEKLLF.

This clonotype was detected once. This CDR3 is CASSEALQGGENSNQPQHF. The CDR3 DNA follows: TGTGCCAGCAGTGAAGCGCTTCAGGGGGGGGAAAACAGCAATCAGCCCCAGCATTTT. The chain carries TRBV2 and TRBJ1-5; 7 bases agree with TRBD1. After removal of 0 bases from V and 1 base from J, the junction contained 12 bases not matched to a gene. The germline gives CDR1 SNHLY, CDR2 FYNNEI. CDR3 length: 19 amino acids. Together with reference TRBV2 and TRBJ1-5, the CDR3 gives the full variable domain: EPEVTQTPSHQVTQMGQEVILRCVPISNHLYFYWYRQILGQKVEFLVSFYNNEISEKSEIFDDQFSVERPDGSNFTLKIRSTKLEDSAMYFCASSEALQGGENSNQPQHFGDGTRLSIL.

Of note for this clonotype: The junction differs from germline at one of its ends, possibly a read error. The chain recombines TRBV29-1 with TRBJ2-5; 7 positions match TRBD1. Germline lookup yields CDR1 SQVTM and CDR2 ANQGSEA. The CDR3 has 16 residues. Written as DNA, the CDR3 is TGCAGCGTTGAAGATCCGAGACAGGGTTTACAAGAGCCCCAGTACTTC. It yields the protein CSVEDPRQGLQEPQYF.

This clonotype has just a few counts. The CDR3 nucleotides read TGCAGCGTTGAGGAGGGACAATTCTACGAGCAGTACTTC. This encodes CSVEEGQFYEQYF. The chain is built from TRBV29-1 and TRBJ2-7; D is tentatively TRBD1 or TRBD2 (6 bases each). The CDR3 is 13 residues long. Trimming removed 3 bases at V and 3 bases at J, with 12 bases between. Germline CDR1 is SQVTM and CDR2 is ANQGSEA.

This clonotype was recorded many times. This chain joins TRBV29-1 and TRBJ1-1; possible D gene TRBD1, 5 bases. The CDR3 is 13 amino acids. The germline gives CDR1 SQVTM, CDR2 ANQGSEA. Trimming removed 4 bases at V and 1 base at J, with 10 bases between. The CDR3 DNA reads TGCAGCGTTGTGGGGCGGGGGAACACTGAAGCTTTCTTT. It encodes CSVVGRGNTEAFF. The full variable domain, in which reference TRBV29-1 and TRBJ1-1 provide the parts outside the CDR3, is SAVISQKPSRDICQRGTSLTIQCQVDSQVTMMFWYRQQPGQSLTLIATANQGSEATYESGFVIDKFPISRPNLTFSTLTVSNMSPEDSSIYLCSVVGRGNTEAFFGQGTRLTVV.

The DNA for the CDR3 is TGCGCCAGCAGCCAAGTTTTGGCCGTCACCTACGAGCAGTACTTC. It codes for CASSQVLAVTYEQYF. The chain employs TRBV4-3 and TRBJ2-7; D unclear. CDR3 length: 15 residues. Germline lookup yields CDR1 LGHNA and CDR2 YSLEER. V was trimmed by 1 base and J by 2 bases, leaving 12 bases between them.

This clonotype was picked up many times. V and J are TRBV5-1 and TRBJ2-7, with D tentatively TRBD1 (6 bases). The V end lost 3 bases, the J end lost 7 bases, and 14 bases lay between the germline ends. The germline CDR1 and CDR2 sequences are SGHRS and YFSETQ. The CDR3 covers 13 residues. As DNA, the CDR3 is TGCGCCAGCAGCTGGACAGTTCCCGGGGAGCAGTACTTC. Encoded protein: CASSWTVPGEQYF.

This clonotype was counted many times. The rearrangement uses TRBV29-1 and TRBJ2-7, with D possibly matching TRBD2 (5 bases). V lost 6 bases, J lost 3 bases, and 15 bases lay in between. The germline CDR1 and CDR2 sequences are SQVTM and ANQGSEA. The CDR3 is 13 amino acids. The chain's CDR3 is CSVRRGTDYEQYF. The CDR3 DNA reads as TGCAGCGTCCGACGGGGAACCGACTACGAGCAGTACTTC.

This clonotype has a count of ten or more. The J gene is TRBJ1-1, the V gene TRBV6-2 or TRBV6-3; no clear D. Germline V gene sequence: CDR1 MNHEY, CDR2 SVGEGT. The CDR3 spans 14 residues. V was trimmed by 2 bases and J by 0 bases, leaving 7 bases between them. The CDR3 region has the DNA TGTGCCAGCAGTTACCTACTTATGAACACTGAAGCTTTCTTT. Translated, it gives CASSYLLMNTEAFF.

In its sample, this clonotype was seen a few times. In nucleotides, the CDR3 is TGCGCCAGCAGAGGGGGACTAGTAGACAATGAGCAGTTCTTC. Translation: CASRGGLVDNEQFF. V gene TRBV5-1 combines with J gene TRBJ2-1, with TRBD2 matching over 8 bases. V was pared by 5 bases and J by 5 bases, with 6 bases of the junction left unmatched. The CDR3 is made up of 14 amino acids. Germline V lookup: CDR1 SGHRS, CDR2 YFSETQ.

This rearrangement joins TRBV2 to TRBJ2-3; TRBD2 aligns across 8 bases. This CDR3 comprises 15 residues. V lost 6 bases, J lost 3 bases, and 8 bases stayed unmatched. Germline V lookup: CDR1 SNHLY, CDR2 FYNNEI. The CDR3 coding sequence is TGTGCCAGCAGGCCCCCCGGGACTAGAACAGATACGCAGTATTTT. As protein: CASRPPGTRTDTQYF.

This clonotype was seen repeatedly, ten times or more. V usage is TRBV4-2 and J usage is TRBJ2-7; D is perhaps TRBD2 (6 bases). Germline V CDR1 and CDR2: LGHNA, YNFKEQ. The CDR3 runs to 15 residues. V shed 1 base and J shed 2 bases, with 12 bases lying between them. The CDR3 reads CASSQGGVAPYEQYF. The CDR3 nucleotides read TGTGCCAGCAGCCAAGGGGGGGTGGCCCCCTACGAGCAGTACTTC.

V gene TRBV20-1 combines with J gene TRBJ2-1, with 8 bases identical to TRBD2. Germline V gene data show CDR1 as DFQATT and CDR2 as SNEGSKA (reference sequence). Trimming at V came to 3 bases and at J to 0 bases, leaving 4 bases not matched to a gene. The length of the CDR3 is 15 residues. Written as DNA, the CDR3 is TGCAGTGCTAGGAGAGCGGGAGTCTCCTACAATGAGCAGTTCTTC. Amino acids: CSARRAGVSYNEQFF.

This clonotype has at least ten counts. This chain links TRBV7-6 with TRBJ1-5; TRBD1 is a possible D gene (5 bases). Trimming stripped 1 base from V and 3 bases from J, with 16 bases between. The CDR3 spans 17 residues. Germline V gene data show CDR1 as SGHVS and CDR2 as FNYEAQ. The CDR3 sequence is CASSLDSSPGHNQPQHF. DNA for the CDR3: TGTGCCAGCAGCTTAGACAGTTCCCCAGGGCACAATCAGCCCCAGCATTTT.

This clonotype was found many times. The CDR3 bases are TGCGCCAGCAGCCACTCCCCAAAAACAGGGGGCCGAACAGATACGCAGTATTTT. Translation: CASSHSPKTGGRTDTQYF. V gene TRBV4-1 combines with J gene TRBJ2-3, with TRBD1 identical over 9 bases. This CDR3 spans 18 amino acids. Germline CDR1 reads MGHRA; CDR2 reads YSYEKL. V was clipped by 3 bases and J by 3 bases; unmatched bases: 13.

Many counts were recorded for this clonotype. The chain carries TRBV7-9 and TRBJ1-5, with D unresolved. With 5 bases removed from V and 1 base from J, the gap between germline ends came to 15 bases. Germline V gives CDR1 SEHNR, CDR2 FQNEAQ (reference sequence). The CDR3 totals 16 residues. For the CDR3, the DNA is TGTGCCAGCAGCGCCCGGTTGGACCAGAGCAATCAGCCCCAGCATTTT. As protein: CASSARLDQSNQPQHF.

This clonotype was counted between two and nine times. The chain joins TRBV14 to TRBJ2-3, with 8 bases aligning to TRBD2. The CDR3 is made up of 13 amino acids. Germline CDR1 SGHDN, CDR2 FVKESK. After removal of 4 bases from V and 5 bases from J, the junction contained 2 bases not matched to a gene. The DNA for the CDR3 is TGTGCCAGCAGCCTAGCGGGGAAAGATACGCAGTATTTT. Residues: CASSLAGKDTQYF.

This clonotype was counted a few times. The chain is built from TRBV15 and TRBJ2-2; D is undetermined. V lost 0 bases and J 1 base, leaving 6 bases between the germline ends. The germline gives CDR1 LNHNV, CDR2 YYDKDF (reference sequence). CDR3 length: 15 residues. DNA for the CDR3: TGTGCCACCAGCAGAGATCCCAGGAACACCGGGGAGCTGTTTTTT. Its translation is CATSRDPRNTGELFF.